This T cell receptor (beta chain) was found in a study of CD4 T cells in relation to SARS-CoV-2 and coronaviruses. Study-level points and caveats: This crossreactivity analysis covered spike protein alone, no other viral proteins.

Assay used: immunoSEQ multiplex PCR; TCRdb lists only in-frame clones, some missing. Here the sample spans 38,000 or so clones, around 85% being singletons. V lost 4 bases and J lost 4, with 16 bases in between. CDR3 length: 14 residues. The germline gives CDR1 SQVTM, CDR2 ANQGSEA. In its sample, this clone was seen a few times. What it binds is unknown. The J gene is TRBJ1-2, the V gene TRBV29-1; possibly TRBD1 for D (6 bases). The sequence derives from an adult with COVID-19. The sample consisted of naive CD4+ T cells from PBMCs, cultured in vitro. As for subset: naive CD4+ T cells isolated by negative enrichment. CDR3 nucleotide sequence: TGCAGCGTTGCTTCGTCGGCAGGGGCCTATGGCTACACCTTC. Residues: CSVASSAGAYGYTF.